This T cell receptor (beta chain) was recovered during a study of T-cell reconstitution after alpha-beta-depleted transplantation in children. Preparation of the TCRbeta library involved a method that used unique molecular identifiers. MiXCR was run by TCRdb on the PCR reads, yielding one entry per CDR3 protein. Among about 640,000 distinct CDR3 sequences listed, roughly 13% were seen once. Study-wide findings and caveats: Alpha-beta T cells about two months after transplant reportedly derived from several hundred expanded graft clones. Diversity of TCRbeta at day 60 was high in some patients, arising from surviving recipient T cells and thymic progenitors. By one year post-transplant, T-cell counts and diversity largely arose from T cells that were newly produced.

The germline gives CDR1 MDHEN, CDR2 SYDVKM. Trimming left V 7 bases short and J 6 bases short, with 10 bases between. This CDR3 region has 11 residues. A few counts support this clonotype. Its antigen is currently unknown. The source of this sequence is a male patient younger than 18 who had a stem cell transplant for acute myeloid leukemia, so the T cells may come from the graft donor. The specimen was PBMCs, mostly from graft donor cells, collected 360 days after TCRalphabeta/CD19-depleted stem cell transplant. The chain carries TRBV28 and TRBJ2-7; D is perhaps TRBD1 (6 bases). The chain's CDR3 is CASIQGGEQYF. The CDR3 nucleotides read TGTGCCAGCATACAGGGTGGCGAGCAGTACTTC.